This T cell receptor beta chain was captured by sequencing in a study of T cells expressing NK-cell markers. Overall study results and limits: These clonotypes, the leaders elsewhere, also led the CD3+CD56-NKG2C+ fraction in four donors. It remained uncertain whether the expanded NKG2C+ T cell clones were specific for HCMV antigens. Dominant NKG2C+ clonotype frequencies of roughly 1.0-8% of CD8+ T cells were measured in several donors.

For each CDR3 protein, TCRdb gives one entry from its re-call of the 5' RACE reads, without DNA. This table lists some 140,000 distinct CDR3 sequences. Of note for this clonotype: What it binds is unknown.

This CDR3 spans 13 amino acids. CDR1 MNHEY and CDR2 SMNVEV come from the germline V gene (reference sequence). The source of this sequence is a woman between 45 and 60 years old in good health. Sequenced material: blood T cells: a sorted CD56 or NKG2C T cell subset, CD4+ or CD8+ T cells, or bulk PBMC T cells (not recorded which). This chain connects TRBV27 to TRBJ1-2; no DNA is available, so the TRBD1 call from TCRdb remains unchecked. This CDR3 reads CASSLTGGNGYTF.